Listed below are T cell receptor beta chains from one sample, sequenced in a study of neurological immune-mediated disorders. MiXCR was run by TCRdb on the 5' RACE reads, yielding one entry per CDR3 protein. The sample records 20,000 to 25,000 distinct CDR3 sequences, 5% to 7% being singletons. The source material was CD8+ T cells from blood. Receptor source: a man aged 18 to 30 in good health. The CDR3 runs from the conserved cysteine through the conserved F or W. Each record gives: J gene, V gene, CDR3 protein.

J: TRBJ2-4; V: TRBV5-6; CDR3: CASSLLVGVAKNIQYF
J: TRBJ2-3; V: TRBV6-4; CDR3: CASSDSTSGGADTQYF
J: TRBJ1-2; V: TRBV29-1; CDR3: CSVEGGSGSNQYGYTF
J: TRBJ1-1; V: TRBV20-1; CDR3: CSAGGDRGHTEAFF
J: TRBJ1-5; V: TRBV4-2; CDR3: CASSQEGQINQPQHF
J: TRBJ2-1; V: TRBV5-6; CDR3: CASSLVEGNEQFF
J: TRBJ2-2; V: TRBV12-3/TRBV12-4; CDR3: CASSTSWERGNTGELFF
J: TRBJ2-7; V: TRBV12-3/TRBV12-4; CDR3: CASSGRGGSYEQYF
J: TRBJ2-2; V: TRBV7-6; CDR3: CASSTWDYAGELFF
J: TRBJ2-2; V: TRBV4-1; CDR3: CASSQGTSGELFF
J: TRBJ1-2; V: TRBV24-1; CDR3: CATKGPGYYGYTF
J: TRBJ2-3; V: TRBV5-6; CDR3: CASSFNDAQYF